These T cell receptor beta chains were read from a single sample in a study of monozygotic twins with cystic fibrosis. The method was immunoSEQ multiplex PCR; TCRdb's version includes in-frame clones alone and lacks a portion of them. The sample yields roughly 19,000 clones, nearly 98% seen once. The sample consisted of blood. These receptor sequences come from a woman aged 25 to 39 with cystic fibrosis. Both conserved end residues are trimmed from each CDR3. The order of the fields is J gene, V gene, CDR3 protein.

j_call: TRBJ2-7; v_call: TRBV5-1; cdr3_aa: ASSFRTSSYEQY
j_call: TRBJ1-6; v_call: TRBV13; cdr3_aa: ASSSQGRRAPLH
j_call: TRBJ2-1; v_call: TRBV19; cdr3_aa: ASSIIGVEQF
j_call: TRBJ2-2; v_call: TRBV2; cdr3_aa: ASRGGRTGELF
j_call: TRBJ1-3; v_call: TRBV18; cdr3_aa: ASSPNSSGNTIY
j_call: TRBJ2-5; v_call: TRBV14; cdr3_aa: ASSQDFRRQETQY
j_call: TRBJ1-5; v_call: TRBV7-8; cdr3_aa: ASSWGPSNQPQH
j_call: TRBJ1-1; v_call: TRBV18; cdr3_aa: ASSPWTGATEAF
j_call: TRBJ2-7; v_call: TRBV19; cdr3_aa: ASSLTGSGHEQY
j_call: TRBJ1-2; v_call: TRBV6-5; cdr3_aa: ASSRRQGPLDGYT
j_call: TRBJ2-7; v_call: TRBV4-3; cdr3_aa: ASSQDSGLNTYEQY
j_call: TRBJ1-4; v_call: TRBV2; cdr3_aa: ASKLQGGEKLF
j_call: TRBJ2-7; v_call: TRBV5-4; cdr3_aa: ASSAGGKGGERYEQY
j_call: TRBJ2-6; v_call: TRBV2; cdr3_aa: ASLPRDSGHSGANVLT
j_call: TRBJ1-4; v_call: TRBV5-6; cdr3_aa: ASSLEGGGILGTNEKLF
j_call: TRBJ1-4; v_call: TRBV18; cdr3_aa: ASSPIIKGGSEKLF
j_call: TRBJ1-1; v_call: TRBV5-5; cdr3_aa: ASSFNRGTEAF
j_call: TRBJ1-1; v_call: TRBV7-2; cdr3_aa: ASSPTSEVWGTEAF
j_call: TRBJ2-5; v_call: TRBV20-1; cdr3_aa: SASRRETQY
j_call: TRBJ1-1; v_call: TRBV7-9; cdr3_aa: ASTGYGNTEAF
j_call: TRBJ1-6; v_call: TRBV30; cdr3_aa: AWSANSPLH
j_call: TRBJ1-6; v_call: TRBV15; cdr3_aa: ATSRSRQDYSPLH
j_call: TRBJ1-1; v_call: TRBV7-9; cdr3_aa: ASSPAGGRPPAEAF
j_call: TRBJ1-1; v_call: TRBV19; cdr3_aa: ATNTGLGEAF
j_call: TRBJ2-7; v_call: TRBV28; cdr3_aa: ASSLRGGPSYEQY
j_call: TRBJ2-1; v_call: TRBV27; cdr3_aa: ASSLYPLLAGRRDEQF
j_call: TRBJ2-7; v_call: TRBV6-4; cdr3_aa: ASSAQGAPLDEQY
j_call: TRBJ2-7; v_call: TRBV5-8; cdr3_aa: ASSLGQSSSYEQY
j_call: TRBJ2-4; v_call: TRBV2; cdr3_aa: ATSRSKNIQY
j_call: TRBJ2-6; v_call: TRBV7-2; cdr3_aa: ASSLGLRPSGANVLT
j_call: TRBJ1-3; v_call: TRBV6-1; cdr3_aa: AGGQNSGNTIY
j_call: TRBJ2-1; v_call: TRBV5-1; cdr3_aa: ASSRDIYEQF
j_call: TRBJ1-1; v_call: TRBV15; cdr3_aa: ATSRTRDSEAF
j_call: TRBJ1-6; v_call: TRBV21-1; cdr3_aa: ASSKGEATGGDSPLH
j_call: TRBJ1-1; v_call: TRBV5-1; cdr3_aa: ASSLGRNTEAF
j_call: TRBJ2-7; v_call: TRBV2; cdr3_aa: ASNLLPGDEQY
j_call: TRBJ2-2; v_call: TRBV13; cdr3_aa: ASSPPLAGGTGELF
j_call: TRBJ2-1; v_call: TRBV6-4; cdr3_aa: ASSEGPHNEQF
j_call: TRBJ1-6; v_call: TRBV19; cdr3_aa: ASTAGQGYSPLH
j_call: TRBJ1-4; v_call: TRBV5-8; cdr3_aa: ASSVLQGRGEKLF